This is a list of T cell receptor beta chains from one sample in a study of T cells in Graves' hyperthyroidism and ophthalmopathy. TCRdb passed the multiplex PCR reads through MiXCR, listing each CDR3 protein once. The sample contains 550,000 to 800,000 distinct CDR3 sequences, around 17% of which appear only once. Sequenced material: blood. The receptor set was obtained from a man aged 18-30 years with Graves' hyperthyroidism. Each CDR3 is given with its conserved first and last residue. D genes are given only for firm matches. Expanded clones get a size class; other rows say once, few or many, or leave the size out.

CDR3 DNA: TGTGCCAGCAGTTTAGGAACATCCACAGCTACGCAGTATTTT; CDR3 protein: CASSLGTSTATQYF; J gene: TRBJ2-3; V gene: TRBV28; clone size: .; D gene: .
CDR3 DNA: TGCGCCAGCAGCCAAGTTAGCGGGAGTGGGCAGTTCTTC; CDR3 protein: CASSQVSGSGQFF; J gene: TRBJ2-1; V gene: TRBV4-3; clone size: few; D gene: TRBD2
CDR3 DNA: TGTGCCAGCATCAATCCGGGAGCGGGGGGCACAGATACGCAGTATTTT; CDR3 protein: CASINPGAGGTDTQYF; J gene: TRBJ2-3; V gene: TRBV6-2/TRBV6-3; clone size: many; D gene: TRBD2
CDR3 DNA: TGCAGTGTCCCTACGTACACCGGGGAGCTGTTTTTT; CDR3 protein: CSVPTYTGELFF; J gene: TRBJ2-2; V gene: TRBV20-1; clone size: .; D gene: .
CDR3 DNA: TGTGCCAGCAGAATAGCGGGAGGGACCTACAATGAGCAGTTCTTC; CDR3 protein: CASRIAGGTYNEQFF; J gene: TRBJ2-1; V gene: TRBV5-4; clone size: few; D gene: TRBD2
CDR3 DNA: TGTGCCAGCAGTGGGACGCAAGAGACCCAGTACTTC; CDR3 protein: CASSGTQETQYF; J gene: TRBJ2-5; V gene: TRBV28; clone size: many; D gene: .
CDR3 DNA: TGTGCCAGCAGTTACCGGTTCATTTCGAACAATGAGCAGTTCTTC; CDR3 protein: CASSYRFISNNEQFF; J gene: TRBJ2-1; V gene: TRBV6-5; clone size: many; D gene: .
CDR3 DNA: TGTGCCAGCAGCCAAGATTCAACAGGGCTGCAAGAGACCCAGTACTTC; CDR3 protein: CASSQDSTGLQETQYF; J gene: TRBJ2-5; V gene: TRBV3-1; clone size: many; D gene: .
CDR3 DNA: TGTGCCAGCTCACCGACGGAAACTGAAGCTTTCTTT; CDR3 protein: CASSPTETEAFF; J gene: TRBJ1-1; V gene: TRBV18; clone size: .; D gene: .
CDR3 DNA: TGCAGCGTTAGGGACAGCCTCCAGTTCCACGAGCAGTACTTC; CDR3 protein: CSVRDSLQFHEQYF; J gene: TRBJ2-7; V gene: TRBV29-1; clone size: .; D gene: TRBD1
CDR3 DNA: TGCGCCAGCAGCCAAAGCAACAGGGGGAGCTCCTATAATTCACCCCTCCACTTT; CDR3 protein: CASSQSNRGSSYNSPLHF; J gene: TRBJ1-6; V gene: TRBV4-1; clone size: .; D gene: TRBD1
CDR3 DNA: TGTGCCAGCAGTTACTCGACCAGGGCCACCGGGGAGCTGTTTTTT; CDR3 protein: CASSYSTRATGELFF; J gene: TRBJ2-2; V gene: TRBV6-2/TRBV6-3; clone size: few; D gene: .
CDR3 DNA: TGTGCCAGCAGTTACACCCGGACTGAAGCTTTCTTT; CDR3 protein: CASSYTRTEAFF; J gene: TRBJ1-1; V gene: TRBV6-5; clone size: many; D gene: .
CDR3 DNA: TGTGCCACCTCCCAAGGTAGAGGGATTTCCTACGAGCAGTACTTC; CDR3 protein: CATSQGRGISYEQYF; J gene: TRBJ2-7; V gene: TRBV12-3/TRBV12-4; clone size: many; D gene: .
CDR3 DNA: TGTGCCAGCAGACCACAGAACACTGAAGCTTTCTTT; CDR3 protein: CASRPQNTEAFF; J gene: TRBJ1-1; V gene: TRBV2; clone size: many; D gene: .
CDR3 DNA: TGTGCCAGTAGTGTACGGGACAGGGACTCTGGGGCCAACGTCCTGACTTTC; CDR3 protein: CASSVRDRDSGANVLTF; J gene: TRBJ2-6; V gene: TRBV19; clone size: .; D gene: TRBD1
CDR3 DNA: TGTGCCAGCAGTTACTCGAGGGACACCCAAGAGACCCAGTACTTC; CDR3 protein: CASSYSRDTQETQYF; J gene: TRBJ2-5; V gene: TRBV6-5; clone size: few; D gene: .
CDR3 DNA: TGTGCCAGCAGCTTAGCGCGGCTAGCGGCAAATGAGCAGTTCTTC; CDR3 protein: CASSLARLAANEQFF; J gene: TRBJ2-1; V gene: TRBV7-9; clone size: many; D gene: TRBD2
CDR3 DNA: TGTGCCACCAGTGACCGTGGGGGACAGTCATCCGGGGGTACTGAAGCTTTCTTT; CDR3 protein: CATSDRGGQSSGGTEAFF; J gene: TRBJ1-1; V gene: TRBV24-1; clone size: many; D gene: TRBD1
CDR3 DNA: TGTGCCACCAGCAGATTGACTAGCGGGTACACCGGGGAGCTGTTTTTT; CDR3 protein: CATSRLTSGYTGELFF; J gene: TRBJ2-2; V gene: TRBV15; clone size: .; D gene: TRBD2
CDR3 DNA: TGCAGCGTCCGGAGCGGGACTGCGAACACCGGGGAGCTGTTTTTT; CDR3 protein: CSVRSGTANTGELFF; J gene: TRBJ2-2; V gene: TRBV29-1; clone size: few; D gene: TRBD2
CDR3 DNA: TGCAGTGCTAGAAACGACGGCACGCAAGAGACCCAGTACTTC; CDR3 protein: CSARNDGTQETQYF; J gene: TRBJ2-5; V gene: TRBV20-1; clone size: once; D gene: .
CDR3 DNA: TGTGCCAGCAGCTTCAGCGAGGGGAACACCGGGGAGCTGTTTTTT; CDR3 protein: CASSFSEGNTGELFF; J gene: TRBJ2-2; V gene: TRBV11-2; clone size: many; D gene: .
CDR3 DNA: TGTGCCTGGTCTCTTAAGGGCTCCTACAATGAGCAGTTCTTC; CDR3 protein: CAWSLKGSYNEQFF; J gene: TRBJ2-1; V gene: TRBV30; clone size: few; D gene: .